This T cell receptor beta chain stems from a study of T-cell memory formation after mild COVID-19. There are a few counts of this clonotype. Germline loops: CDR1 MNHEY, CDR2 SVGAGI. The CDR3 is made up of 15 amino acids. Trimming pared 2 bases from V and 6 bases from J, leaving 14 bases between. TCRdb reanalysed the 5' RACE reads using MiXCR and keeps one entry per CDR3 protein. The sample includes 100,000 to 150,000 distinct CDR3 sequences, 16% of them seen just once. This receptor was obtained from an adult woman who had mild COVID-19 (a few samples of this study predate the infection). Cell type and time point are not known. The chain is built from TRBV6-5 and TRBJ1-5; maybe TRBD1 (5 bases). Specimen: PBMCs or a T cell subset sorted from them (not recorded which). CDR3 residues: CASSYSRDGGQPQHF. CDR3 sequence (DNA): TGTGCCAGCAGTTACAGCAGGGACGGTGGTCAGCCCCAGCATTTT.